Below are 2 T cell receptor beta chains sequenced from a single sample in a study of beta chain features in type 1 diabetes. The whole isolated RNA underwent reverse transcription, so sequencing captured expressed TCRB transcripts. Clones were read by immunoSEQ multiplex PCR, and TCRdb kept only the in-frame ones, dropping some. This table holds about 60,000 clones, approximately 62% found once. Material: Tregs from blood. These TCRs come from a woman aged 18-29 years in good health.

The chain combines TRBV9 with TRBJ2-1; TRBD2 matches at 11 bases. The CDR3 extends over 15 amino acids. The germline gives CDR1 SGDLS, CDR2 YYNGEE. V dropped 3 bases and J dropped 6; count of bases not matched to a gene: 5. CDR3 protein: CASSGSGGAFNEQFF. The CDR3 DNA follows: TGTGCCAGCAGCGGTAGCGGGGGGGCCTTCAATGAGCAGTTCTTC.

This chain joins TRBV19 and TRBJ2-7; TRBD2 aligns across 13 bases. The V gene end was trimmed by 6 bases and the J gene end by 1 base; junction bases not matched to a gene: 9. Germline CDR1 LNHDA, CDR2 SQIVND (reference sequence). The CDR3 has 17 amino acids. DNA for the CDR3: TGTGCCAGTAGCCGGACTAGCGGGAGTAGGGGATCCTACGAGCAGTACTTC. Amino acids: CASSRTSGSRGSYEQYF.